This entry is about one TCR beta chain. The antigen is not known. One junction end disagrees with the germline gene, perhaps due to a read error. Germline assignment: CDR1 MNHNS and CDR2 SASEGT. The CDR3 spans 18 residues. This specimen comes from a study of PD-1 blockade in classical Hodgkin lymphoma. Study results and limitations: Relapsed/refractory patients reportedly had lower baseline diversity than newly diagnosed patients.

Each of the patients experienced relapse following autologous stem cell transplantation, and their brentuximab vedotin exposure differed. This table comes from immunoSEQ multiplex PCR, and its TCRdb copy is limited to in-frame clones, with some not included. The sample has 41,000 or so clones, around three quarters seen once. The source of this sequence is a human donor with classical Hodgkin lymphoma. Sequenced material: peripheral blood mononuclear cells (PBMCs), taken at baseline. The rearrangement links TRBV6-1 to TRBJ2-3, with TRBD2 matching 9 bases. In DNA, the CDR3 is TGTGCCAGCAGTAAAGCCCCTTCTAGCGGGACTAGCACAGATACGCAGTATTTT. Protein product: CASSKAPSSGTSTDTQYF.